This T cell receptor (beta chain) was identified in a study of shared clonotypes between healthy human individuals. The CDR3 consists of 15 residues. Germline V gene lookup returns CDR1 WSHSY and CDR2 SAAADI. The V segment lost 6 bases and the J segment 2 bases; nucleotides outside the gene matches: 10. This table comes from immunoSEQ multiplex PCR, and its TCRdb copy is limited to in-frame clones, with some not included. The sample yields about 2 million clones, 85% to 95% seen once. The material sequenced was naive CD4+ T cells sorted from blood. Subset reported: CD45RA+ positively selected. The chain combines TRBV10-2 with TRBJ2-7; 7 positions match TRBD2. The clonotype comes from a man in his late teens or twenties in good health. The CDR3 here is CASRGASGNAYEQYF. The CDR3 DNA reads TGCGCCAGCAGAGGGGCTAGCGGCAACGCCTACGAGCAGTACTTC.